This TCR beta chain was found in a study of T cells in Graves' hyperthyroidism and ophthalmopathy. Many counts were recorded for this clonotype. TCR beta CDR3 regions were amplified from RNA transcripts. A set of HTBI primers served as the primers for a first-round RT-PCR of the TCR CDR3. TCRdb independently ran MiXCR on the multiplex PCR reads; one entry per CDR3 protein. The sample records 400,000 to 550,000 distinct CDR3 sequences, about 15% being singletons. Trimming pared 4 bases from V and 0 bases from J, leaving 10 bases between. The CDR3 extends over 15 amino acids. The V gene's germline CDR1 is LGHDT and CDR2 YNNKEL (reference sequence).

This clonotype was obtained from a woman aged 18-29 years with Graves' hyperthyroidism. The chain couples TRBV3-1 to TRBJ2-1; no definite D call. Sequencing was done on a sample of blood. CDR3 amino acids: CASSPVSVSYNEQFF. The CDR3, as DNA: TGTGCCAGCAGCCCGGTCTCGGTCTCCTACAATGAGCAGTTCTTC.